This TCR beta chain is drawn from a study of OX40 agonist ivuxolimab in advanced cancers. Study background: The dose-escalation cohort had hepatocellular carcinoma, melanoma, renal cell or head and neck cancer. Two patients with cutaneous melanoma and one with hepatocellular carcinoma, three in total, showed partial responses.

The CDR3 consists of 13 residues. In germline, CDR1 is SGDLS, CDR2 YYNGEE. The germline V and J ends were trimmed by 1 base and 1 base, with 5 bases remaining between them. Libraries were prepared by immunoSEQ multiplex PCR; TCRdb keeps only in-frame clonotypes and omits some of them. The sample records 35,000 to 45,000 clones, approximately 83% being singletons. Material: CD4+ or CD8+ T cells sorted from blood, obtained in a trial of the OX40 agonist ivuxolimab. The TCR was taken from an adult with an advanced solid tumor such as melanoma, head and neck, liver or kidney cancer. The rearrangement uses TRBV9 and TRBJ1-1; weak D call: TRBD1 (5 bases). CDR3 residues: CASSVRGNTEAFF. The CDR3 nucleotides read TGTGCCAGCAGCGTAAGGGGGAACACTGAAGCTTTCTTT.